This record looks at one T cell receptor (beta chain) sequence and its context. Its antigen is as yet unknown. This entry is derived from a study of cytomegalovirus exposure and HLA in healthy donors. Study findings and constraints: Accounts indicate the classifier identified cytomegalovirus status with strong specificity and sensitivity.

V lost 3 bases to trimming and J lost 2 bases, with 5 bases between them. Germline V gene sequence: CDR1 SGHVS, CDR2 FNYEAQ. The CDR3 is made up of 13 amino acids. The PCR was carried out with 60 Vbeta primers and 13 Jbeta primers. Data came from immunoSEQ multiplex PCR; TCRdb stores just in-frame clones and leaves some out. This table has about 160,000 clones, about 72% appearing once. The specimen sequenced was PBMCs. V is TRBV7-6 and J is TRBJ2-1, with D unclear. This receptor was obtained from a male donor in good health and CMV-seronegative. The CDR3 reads CASSFSPYNEQFF. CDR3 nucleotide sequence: TGTGCCAGCAGCTTCTCCCCCTACAATGAGCAGTTCTTC.